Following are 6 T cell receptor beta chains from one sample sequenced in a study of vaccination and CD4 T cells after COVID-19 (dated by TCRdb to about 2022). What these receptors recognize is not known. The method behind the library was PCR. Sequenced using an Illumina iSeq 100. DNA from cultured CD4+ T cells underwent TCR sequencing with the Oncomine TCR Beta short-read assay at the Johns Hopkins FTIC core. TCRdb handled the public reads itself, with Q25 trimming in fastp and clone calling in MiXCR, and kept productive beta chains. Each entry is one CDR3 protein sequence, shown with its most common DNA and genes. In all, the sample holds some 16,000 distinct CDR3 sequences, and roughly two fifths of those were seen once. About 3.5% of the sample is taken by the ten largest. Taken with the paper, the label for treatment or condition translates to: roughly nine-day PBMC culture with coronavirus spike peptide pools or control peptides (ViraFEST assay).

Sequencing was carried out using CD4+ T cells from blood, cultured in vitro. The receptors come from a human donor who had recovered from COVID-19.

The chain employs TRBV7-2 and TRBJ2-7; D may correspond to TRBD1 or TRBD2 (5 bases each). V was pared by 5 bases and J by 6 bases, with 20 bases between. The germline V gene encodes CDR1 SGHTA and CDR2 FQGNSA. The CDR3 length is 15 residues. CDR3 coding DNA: TGTGCCAGCAGCCCCCTTGGGGCGGGTCCCTGCGAGCAGTACTTC. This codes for CASSPLGAGPCEQYF.

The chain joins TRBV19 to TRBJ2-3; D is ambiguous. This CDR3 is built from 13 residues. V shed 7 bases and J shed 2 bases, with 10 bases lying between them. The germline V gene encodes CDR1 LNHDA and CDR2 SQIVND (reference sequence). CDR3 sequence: CASKEQNTDTQYF. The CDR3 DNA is TGTGCCAGTAAGGAGCAAAACACAGATACGCAGTATTTT. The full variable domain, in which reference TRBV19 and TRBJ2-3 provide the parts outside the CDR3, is DGGITQSPKYLFRKEGQNVTLSCEQNLNHDAMYWYRQDPGQGLRLIYYSQIVNDFQKGDIAEGYSVSREKKESFPLTVTSAQKNPTAFYLCASKEQNTDTQYFGPGTRLTVL.

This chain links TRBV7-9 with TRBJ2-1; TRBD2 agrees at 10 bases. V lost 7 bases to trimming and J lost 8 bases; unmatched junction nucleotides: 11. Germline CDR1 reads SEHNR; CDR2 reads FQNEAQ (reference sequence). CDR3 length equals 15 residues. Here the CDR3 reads CASTGSGRAGDEQFF. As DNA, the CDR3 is TGTGCCAGCACGGGAAGCGGGAGGGCCGGGGATGAGCAGTTCTTC.

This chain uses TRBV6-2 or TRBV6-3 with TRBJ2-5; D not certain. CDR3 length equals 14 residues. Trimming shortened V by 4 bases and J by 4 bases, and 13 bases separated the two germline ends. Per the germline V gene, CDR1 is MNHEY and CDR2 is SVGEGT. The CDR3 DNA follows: TGTGCCAGCAGTTTGACGGTACAAGGAGAGACCCAGTACTTC. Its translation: CASSLTVQGETQYF.

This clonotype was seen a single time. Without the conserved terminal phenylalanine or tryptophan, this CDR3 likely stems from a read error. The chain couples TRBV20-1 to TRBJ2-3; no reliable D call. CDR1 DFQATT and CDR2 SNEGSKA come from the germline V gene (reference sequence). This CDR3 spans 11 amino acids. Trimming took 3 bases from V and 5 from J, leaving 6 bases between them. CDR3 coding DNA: TGCAGTGCTAGTCAGAGAGATACGCAGTATCTT. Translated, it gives CSASQRDTQYL.

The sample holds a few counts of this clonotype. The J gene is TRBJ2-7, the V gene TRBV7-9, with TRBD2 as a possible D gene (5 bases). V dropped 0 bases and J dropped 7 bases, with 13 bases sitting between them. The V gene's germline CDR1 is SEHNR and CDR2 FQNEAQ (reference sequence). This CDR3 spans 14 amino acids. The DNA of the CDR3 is TGTGCCAGCAGCTTAGCGGGGAGTTCAGATGAGCAGTACTTC. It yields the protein CASSLAGSSDEQYF.